The next 16 T cell receptor beta chains were all read from a single sample in a study of breast tumors, draining lymph nodes, adjacent tissues. TCRdb passed the multiplex PCR reads through MiXCR, listing each CDR3 protein once. This sample carries approximately 22,000 distinct CDR3 sequences, 32% of them seen once, and the ten largest clones take approximately 10%. Sequencing input: breast tumor tissue. The source of these receptors is a female donor with breast cancer. Some clones in this sample may be carry-over from other donors' samples.

This clonotype is large within its sample. The CDR3: CSANGYSGTGPTYEQYF. CDR3 bases: TGCAGTGCAAACGGCTATTCCGGGACAGGGCCCACCTACGAGCAGTACTTC. This sequence joins TRBV20-1 and TRBJ2-7; 9 bases agree with TRBD1. The trim removed 6 bases at V and 2 bases at J, leaving 17 bases unmatched. CDR3 length equals 17 residues. Per germline, CDR1 DFQATT and CDR2 SNEGSKA (reference sequence).

This clonotype was observed at least ten times. The V and J genes are TRBV3-1 and TRBJ1-6; TRBD1 matches at 10 bases. Germline trimming cut 0 bases from V and 10 bases from J; bases unmatched to any gene: 3. From germline, CDR1 is LGHDT and CDR2 YNNKEL (reference sequence). The CDR3 is 15 residues long. CDR3 residues: CASSQEGQGSSPLHF. The CDR3, as DNA: TGTGCCAGCAGCCAAGAGGGACAGGGGAGCTCACCCCTCCACTTT.

This clonotype came up many times. This sequence joins TRBV25-1 and TRBJ2-1, with 16 positions matching TRBD2. The germline CDR1 and CDR2 sequences are MGHDK and SYGVNS. The CDR3 totals 24 residues. V trimming: 4 bases; J trimming: 13 bases; junction bases outside the gene matches: 34. CDR3: CASSGVGTGGSGARSGLAGGYQFF. CDR3 bases: TGTGCCAGCAGTGGAGTCGGGACAGGTGGTTCGGGGGCTCGGTCGGGACTAGCGGGAGGGTATCAGTTCTTC.

In this sample, this clonotype turned up many times. This rearrangement joins TRBV19 to TRBJ2-7; tentative D call: TRBD2 (7 bases). CDR1 is LNHDA, CDR2 SQIVND, per germline (reference sequence). The CDR3 loop spans 14 amino acids. The V end was cut by 4 bases, the J end by 5 bases, with 15 bases between. CDR3 bases: TGTGCCAGTAGTACCTCCTGGGGGGGCCACGAGCAGTACTTC. Translated: CASSTSWGGHEQYF.

Comments on this clonotype: A read error may produce the germline difference seen at one junction end. The chain recombines TRBV12-3 or TRBV12-4 with TRBJ1-5; a weak D match, TRBD1 (6 bases). This CDR3 has 12 amino acids. The CDR3 coding sequence is TGTGTCAGCAGAGCAGGGGATCAGCCCCAGCATTTT. This translates into CVSRAGDQPQHF.

With respect to this clonotype: This may arise from a read error, as a much more abundant clone is one base away. V and J are TRBV27 and TRBJ2-7; D is unresolved. This CDR3 spans 11 amino acids. Germline V gene lookup returns CDR1 MNHEY and CDR2 SMNVEV (reference sequence). V was shortened by 3 bases and J by 5 bases, with 5 bases between the two germline ends. The CDR3 sequence: CASSFGHEQYF. The CDR3 nucleotides read TGTGCCAGCAGTTTCGGGCACGAGCAGTACTTC.

There are many counts of this clonotype. V gene TRBV27 combines with J gene TRBJ1-4, with a tentative D call TRBD1 (6 bases). Germline assignment: CDR1 MNHEY and CDR2 SMNVEV (reference sequence). Deletions cut 5 bases from V and 4 bases from J, with 11 bases between. This CDR3 is 14 amino acids long. CDR3 in DNA: TGTGCCAGCAGTAGGACAGCCATTAATGAAAAACTGTTTTTT. Protein product: CASSRTAINEKLFF.

Judged by abundance, this clonotype is medium-sized. The chain employs TRBV11-3 and TRBJ2-7, with 12 bases lining up with TRBD2. The V gene's germline CDR1 is SGHNT and CDR2 YENEEA. This CDR3 contains 13 residues. V dropped 6 bases and J dropped 5; count of bases not matched to a gene: 2. The CDR3 loop reads CASRRTSGNEQYF. CDR3 DNA sequence: TGTGCCAGCAGAAGGACTAGCGGGAACGAGCAGTACTTC. Looking up the rest from reference TRBV11-3 and TRBJ2-7 gives the full variable domain: EAGVVQSPRYKIIEKKQPVAFWCNPISGHNTLYWYLQNLGQGPELLIRYENEEAVDDSQLPKDRFSAERLKGVDSTLKIQPAELGDSAVYLCASRRTSGNEQYFGPGTRLTVT.

This clonotype was counted many times. The chain joins TRBV6-1 to TRBJ2-5; D is unclear. This CDR3 spans 12 amino acids. V dropped 1 base and J dropped 4 bases, with 4 bases sitting between them. CDR1 MNHNS and CDR2 SASEGT come from the germline V gene. The CDR3 spells CASSEVLETQYF. In DNA form, the CDR3 reads TGTGCCAGCAGTGAAGTGTTAGAGACCCAGTACTTC.

This clonotype is labeled as medium-sized (0.01 to 0.1%). The chain joins TRBV11-3 to TRBJ2-1, with 7 bases that match TRBD2. The V segment lost 6 bases and the J segment 10 bases; nucleotides outside the gene matches: 6. Germline V CDR1 and CDR2: SGHNT, YENEEA. There are 12 residues in the CDR3. The CDR3 DNA reads as TGTGCCAGCAGTTTGAGCGGGGCGGAGCAGTTCTTC. It yields the protein CASSLSGAEQFF.

In regard to this clonotype: A read error may explain this, as a much larger clone is one base away. Here the CDR3 DNA reads TGTGCCAGCAGTTTGTCGGAGTGGGTAGATGAGCAGTTCTTC. Amino acid sequence: CASSLSEWVDEQFF. The chain combines TRBV28 with TRBJ2-1; D gene unclear. CDR3 length: 14 residues. V dropped 3 bases and J dropped 8 bases, with 14 bases sitting between them. Looked up from germline, CDR1 is MDHEN and CDR2 is SYDVKM.

This clonotype was picked up many times. The J gene is TRBJ1-2, the V gene TRBV7-2; 9 nucleotides align to TRBD1. The CDR3 is made up of 13 amino acids. V lost 5 bases to trimming and J lost 6 bases; unmatched junction nucleotides: 4. Germline lookup yields CDR1 SGHTA and CDR2 FQGNSA. The CDR3, as DNA: TGTGCCAGCAGCCCAGGGACAGGGAATGGCTACACCTTC. Translation gives CASSPGTGNGYTF.

This clonotype was recorded many times. The V and J genes are TRBV9 and TRBJ2-6; TRBD2 agrees at 12 bases. This CDR3 spans 19 amino acids. CDR1 and CDR2 from the germline V gene are SGDLS and YYNGEE. With 0 bases clipped from V and 0 bases from J, the junction kept 4 bases outside the gene matches. CDR3 protein: CASSVGTSGKYSGANVLTF. For the CDR3, the DNA is TGTGCCAGCAGCGTAGGGACTAGCGGGAAGTACTCTGGGGCCAACGTCCTGACTTTC.

This clonotype was recorded at least ten times. This sequence joins TRBV12-3 or TRBV12-4 and TRBJ2-5; 7 nucleotides match TRBD1. CDR3 size: 12 residues. V trimming: 6 bases; J trimming: 8 bases; junction bases outside the gene matches: 6. CDR3 coding DNA: TGTGCCAGCAGGTCAGGGGGAAGAACCCAGTACTTC. This gives the protein CASRSGGRTQYF.

About this clonotype itself: A much larger clone differs by one base, so this may be a read error. The chain uses TRBV19 and TRBJ2-2; possible D gene TRBD2, 5 bases. The CDR3 totals 16 residues. Between the trimmed V and J ends, which lost 7 bases and 1 base, there was a span of 16 bases. CDR1 and CDR2 from the germline V gene are LNHDA and SQIVND (reference sequence). The CDR3, as DNA: TGTGCCAGTATCCGATCGGTCGAGGGGAACACCGGGGAGCTGTTTTTT. This translates into CASIRSVEGNTGELFF.

This clonotype was counted at least ten times. V and J are TRBV6-1 and TRBJ2-5; 9 nucleotides match TRBD1. The CDR3 length is 14 residues. V dropped 6 bases and J dropped 7; count of bases not matched to a gene: 9. CDR1 is MNHNS and CDR2 is SASEGT in the germline V gene. The CDR3 loop reads CASSPGDRAGTQYF. The CDR3, as DNA: TGTGCCAGCAGCCCAGGGGACAGGGCTGGGACCCAGTACTTC.